Each of the 7 T cell receptor beta chains below was sequenced from the same sample in a study of T cell responses to AZD1222 COVID-19 vaccine (dated by TCRdb to 2020 to 2022). The library was produced with the immunoSEQ multiplex PCR assay. Here the immuneACCESS table is served through TCRdb, limited to in-frame sequences with V and J called. Missing clones are a known gap in these copies; in checked studies unresolved V genes cover under half, and the rest lacks a known reason. A total of roughly 140,000 clones appear in this sample, over 80% of them only once. The ten biggest clones cover about a tenth of the sample. According to the study, the label for this sample's time point signals: about 28 days (+/-7) after the second vaccine dose. Sample: peripheral blood, taken 28 days after the second AZD1222 dose. Receptors were obtained from an adult who received the AZD1222 COVID-19 vaccine.

The chain is built from TRBV18 and TRBJ1-5; D is possibly TRBD1 (6 bases). V lost 3 bases to trimming and J lost 3 bases, with 9 bases between them. The CDR3 is 14 amino acids. Germline V gives CDR1 KGHSH, CDR2 LQKENI. The CDR3 DNA follows: TGTGCCAGCTCACCCCGGACAGACAATCAGCCCCAGCATTTT. This gives the protein CASSPRTDNQPQHF.

V gene TRBV3-1 (or the pseudogene TRBV3-2) combines with J gene TRBJ1-5, with a weak D call TRBD1 (6 bases). CDR3 length: 15 residues. Germline V gene sequence: CDR1 LGHDT, CDR2 YNNKEL (reference sequence). V shed 1 base and J shed 7 bases, with 14 bases lying between them. The CDR3 region is CASSQGRGGIQPQHF. The CDR3 nucleotides read TGTGCCAGCAGCCAAGGAAGGGGGGGAATCCAGCCCCAGCATTTT.

V is TRBV6-1 and J is TRBJ1-6; D gene ambiguous. V was trimmed by 2 bases and J by 7 bases, leaving 6 bases between them. The CDR3 contains 13 residues. Germline V gene lookup returns CDR1 MNHNS and CDR2 SASEGT. This CDR3 reads CASSEQQNSPLHF. The CDR3 coding sequence is TGTGCCAGCAGTGAACAACAGAATTCACCCCTCCACTTT.

V usage is TRBV7-3 and J usage is TRBJ1-1; D is ambiguous. V lost 3 bases and J lost 4, with 9 bases in between. CDR1 and CDR2 from the germline V gene are SGHTA and FQGTGA. This CDR3 is built from 13 residues. For the CDR3, the DNA is TGTGCCAGCAGCTTGAGGGAGGCCACTGAAGCTTTCTTT. Protein: CASSLREATEAFF.

The chain is built from TRBV7-2 and TRBJ1-1; the match to TRBD1 covers 11 bases. From germline, CDR1 is SGHTA and CDR2 FQGNSA. Losses at the gene ends were 1 base for V and 7 bases for J; bases not matched to a gene: 5. The CDR3 covers 15 residues. The CDR3 DNA reads as TGTGCCAGCAGCTTAGTCTGGACAGGGGGCGTTGAAGCTTTCTTT. Amino acid sequence: CASSLVWTGGVEAFF.

This clone qualifies as medium-sized. J is TRBJ2-7 and V is TRBV28; 7 bases map to TRBD2. The CDR3 covers 15 residues. CDR1 and CDR2 (germline): MDHEN, SYDVKM. Losses at the gene ends were 5 bases for V and 2 bases for J; bases not matched to a gene: 9. The CDR3 region is CASSPPGGGPYEQYF. CDR3 DNA sequence: TGTGCCAGCAGTCCGCCGGGGGGAGGGCCCTACGAGCAGTACTTC.

On this clone itself: The junction and the germline gene differ at one end; a read error may be behind it. This chain links TRBV7-9 with TRBJ1-1, with a possible D match to TRBD1 (6 bases). Germline loops: CDR1 SEHNR, CDR2 FQNEAQ (reference sequence). The CDR3 runs 15 residues. The CDR3 here is CASTNPGAMNAEAFF. The DNA of the CDR3 is TGTGCCAGCACAAATCCAGGGGCTATGAACGCTGAAGCTTTCTTT. Based on the CDR3 plus reference TRBV7-9 and TRBJ1-1, the full variable domain is DTGVSQNPRHKITKRGQNVTFRCDPISEHNRLYWYRQTLGQGPEFLTYFQNEAQLEKSRLLSDRFSAERPKGSFSTLEIQRTEQGDSAMYLCASTNPGAMNAEAFFGQGTRLTVV.